The 5 T cell receptor beta chains below were found in one sample sequenced in a study of blood T cell repertoires in COVID-19 (dated by TCRdb to the early 2020s). The library was generated by the immunoSEQ multiplex PCR assay. This immuneACCESS table, as held by TCRdb, lists in-frame sequences with V and J called but not all clones. Of the missing ones, under half trace to an unresolved V gene in checked studies; the others have no known cause. Across this sample there are approximately 130,000 clones, with around 82% seen only once. The ten top clones hold approximately 6.3% of the sample. The specimen was peripheral blood. These receptors all stem from an elderly man with active or convalescent COVID-19.

The J gene is TRBJ1-1, the V gene TRBV19, with 9 nucleotides matching TRBD1. There are 15 residues in the CDR3. V trimming: 3 bases; J trimming: 0 bases; junction bases outside the gene matches: 2. Germline lookup yields CDR1 LNHDA and CDR2 SQIVND (reference sequence). This chain's CDR3 is CASSINRGLNTEAFF. The CDR3 coding sequence is TGTGCCAGTAGTATTAACAGGGGGCTGAACACTGAAGCTTTCTTT.

V and J are TRBV30 and TRBJ1-2, with D tentatively TRBD1 (6 bases). The length of the CDR3 is 12 residues. Deletions cut 5 bases from V and 2 bases from J, with 9 bases between. Germline CDR1 is GTSNPN and CDR2 is SVGIG (reference sequence). CDR3 coding DNA: TGTGCCTGGGCGACAGGAAACTATGGCTACACCTTC. It is translated as CAWATGNYGYTF. Full variable domain (remainder filled in from reference TRBV30 and TRBJ1-2): SQTIHQWPATLVQPVGSPLSLECTVEGTSNPNLYWYRQAAGRGLQLLFYSVGIGQISSEVPQNLSASRPQDRQFILSSKKLLLSDSGFYLCAWATGNYGYTFGSGTRLTVV.

This clone was counted only a few times. This rearrangement joins TRBV28 to TRBJ2-5; 8 bases line up with TRBD1. V was pared by 2 bases and J by 1 base, with 6 bases of the junction left unmatched. This CDR3 has 16 residues. Germline assignment: CDR1 MDHEN and CDR2 SYDVKM. The CDR3, as DNA: TGTGCCAGCAGTTTAGGGCTGGGACAGGTCCAAGAGACCCAGTACTTC. Amino acids: CASSLGLGQVQETQYF.

The chain employs TRBV28 and TRBJ1-6; the D gene is possibly TRBD1 (5 bases). The CDR3 is 12 residues long. V shed 7 bases and J shed 6 bases, with 7 bases lying between them. Germline CDR1 and CDR2: MDHEN and SYDVKM. DNA of the CDR3: TGTGCCAGCAAGGACACTAATTCACCCCTCCACTTT. Translation: CASKDTNSPLHF.

The sample holds one count of this clone. The CDR3 spells CASSLWDRAREQYF. The CDR3 DNA sequence: TGCGCCAGCAGCTTGTGGGACAGGGCGCGCGAGCAGTACTTC. The chain recombines TRBV5-1 with TRBJ2-7; 9 nucleotides line up with TRBD1. CDR1 is SGHRS and CDR2 is YFSETQ in the germline V gene. After removal of 1 base from V and 6 bases from J, the junction contained 5 bases not matched to a gene. This CDR3 has 14 amino acids. Full variable domain (outside the CDR3, taken from reference TRBV5-1 and TRBJ2-7): KAGVTQTPRYLIKTRGQQVTLSCSPISGHRSVSWYQQTPGQGLQFLFEYFSETQRNKGNFPGRFSGRQFSNSRSEMNVSTLELGDSALYLCASSLWDRAREQYFGPGTRLTVT.